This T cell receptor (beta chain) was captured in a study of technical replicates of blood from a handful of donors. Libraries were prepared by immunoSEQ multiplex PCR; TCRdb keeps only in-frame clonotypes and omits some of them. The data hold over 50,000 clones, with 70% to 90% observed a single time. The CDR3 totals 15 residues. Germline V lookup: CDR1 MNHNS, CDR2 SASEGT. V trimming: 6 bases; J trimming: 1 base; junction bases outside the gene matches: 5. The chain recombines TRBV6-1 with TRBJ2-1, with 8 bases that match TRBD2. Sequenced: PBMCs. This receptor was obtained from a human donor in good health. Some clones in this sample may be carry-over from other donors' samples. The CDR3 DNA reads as TGTGCCAGCAGCCAGGGGACTAGATCCTACAATGAGCAGTTCTTC. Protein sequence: CASSQGTRSYNEQFF.